These 14 T cell receptor beta chains were all obtained from the same sample, sequenced in a study of blood T cell repertoires in COVID-19. Measured with immunoSEQ multiplex PCR; TCRdb has only the in-frame clones, and not every one. Of a few hundred thousand clones in the sample, about 90% were seen once. Material for sequencing was peripheral blood. The receptors were sampled from a man aged 35 to 55 with active or convalescent COVID-19.

The rearrangement links TRBV10-2 to TRBJ2-7; D is undetermined. The CDR3 runs 13 residues. The V end was cut by 11 bases, the J end by 0 bases, with 14 bases between. Germline V gene sequence: CDR1 WSHSY, CDR2 SAAADI. Here the CDR3 DNA reads TGCGCCGTTACGCAGGCCTCCTCCTACGAGCAGTACTTC. Its translation is CAVTQASSYEQYF.

This clone appeared a few times. The chain carries TRBV11-2 and TRBJ2-2, with D unclear. Germline assignment: CDR1 SGHAT and CDR2 FQNNGV. V gave up 1 base and J gave up 0 bases, with 9 bases separating them. The CDR3 length is 16 residues. In DNA form, the CDR3 reads TGTGCCAGCAGCTTAGTGCGACTCCCGAACACCGGGGAGCTGTTTTTT. This gives the protein CASSLVRLPNTGELFF.

This chain links TRBV5-1 with TRBJ2-2, with D unresolved. CDR1 SGHRS and CDR2 YFSETQ come from the germline V gene. The V and J ends lost 3 bases and 0 bases respectively, with 6 bases between them. The CDR3 has 14 amino acids. DNA for the CDR3: TGCGCCAGCAGCTACAATCCGAACACCGGGGAGCTGTTTTTT. Encoded protein: CASSYNPNTGELFF.

In this sample, this clone turned up once. Within the sample, other DNA sequences also encode this same CDR3. The chain has TRBV20-1 and TRBJ2-7; maybe TRBD1 (6 bases). Germline assignment: CDR1 DFQATT and CDR2 SNEGSKA (reference sequence). V lost 1 base, J lost 6 bases, and 7 bases lay in between. The CDR3 sequence is 11 residues long. The CDR3 DNA follows: TGCAGTGCTAGAGGAGGGGGCGAGCAGTACTTC. This sequence encodes CSARGGGEQYF.

V and J are TRBV7-3 and TRBJ2-1, with TRBD1 identical over 7 bases. Per germline, CDR1 SGHTA and CDR2 FQGTGA. V lost 3 bases, J lost 4 bases, and 9 bases stayed unmatched. The CDR3 spans 16 residues. The DNA of the CDR3 is TGTGCCAGCAGCTTTACTCGGGACAGACTTTACAATGAGCAGTTCTTC. Translation: CASSFTRDRLYNEQFF.

The rearrangement joins TRBV28 to TRBJ2-2; the D gene is possibly TRBD1 (6 bases). The ends were cut back, 6 bases at V and 4 bases at J, with 18 bases in the middle. The germline CDR1 and CDR2 sequences are MDHEN and SYDVKM. This CDR3 spans 16 amino acids. CDR3 loop: CASSPGQRLLTGELFF. As DNA, the CDR3 is TGTGCCAGCAGCCCGGGACAAAGGCTCCTCACCGGGGAGCTGTTTTTT.

The gene calls are TRBV2 and TRBJ2-2; perhaps TRBD1 as D (6 bases). The CDR3 runs to 15 residues. V shed 6 bases and J shed 4 bases, with 15 bases lying between them. CDR1 is SNHLY, CDR2 FYNNEI, per germline. The CDR3 DNA reads as TGTGCCAGCAGGAAAGGGGGAGATGGCACCGGGGAGCTGTTTTTT. Encoded protein: CASRKGGDGTGELFF.

The chain couples TRBV27 to TRBJ1-5; maybe TRBD1 (5 bases). The germline V gene encodes CDR1 MNHEY and CDR2 SMNVEV (reference sequence). Trimming removed 4 bases at V and 2 bases at J, with 12 bases between. This CDR3 is built from 15 residues. The CDR3 DNA follows: TGTGCCAGCAGTTCGGGGGTTCGGGGCAATCAGCCCCAGCATTTT. This codes for CASSSGVRGNQPQHF.

This clone has just one count. The rearrangement joins TRBV5-1 to TRBJ1-2, with D perhaps TRBD1 (6 bases). CDR1 SGHRS and CDR2 YFSETQ come from the germline V gene. This CDR3 spans 16 amino acids. The V end lost 0 bases, the J end lost 6 bases, and 18 bases lay between the germline ends. The CDR3 region has the DNA TGCGCCAGCAGCTTGGTACCTCCACCGGGGGGCCATGGCTACACCTTC. Translating gives CASSLVPPPGGHGYTF.

The chain joins TRBV28 to TRBJ1-2, with 10 bases aligning to TRBD1. The V segment lost 5 bases and the J segment 3 bases; nucleotides outside the gene matches: 6. The germline gives CDR1 MDHEN, CDR2 SYDVKM. CDR3 length: 15 residues. This CDR3 is CASSREDRGDYGYTF. The CDR3, as DNA: TGTGCCAGCAGTAGGGAGGACAGGGGGGACTATGGCTACACCTTC.

The chain carries TRBV7-2 and TRBJ1-1, with a possible D match to TRBD1 (5 bases). Trimming took off 10 bases at V and 2 bases at J, with 23 bases between the two ends. The CDR3 runs 16 residues. The V gene's germline CDR1 is SGHTA and CDR2 FQGNSA. This CDR3 is CATNTRGGSKNTEAFF. The CDR3 nucleotides read TGTGCCACTAATACCCGGGGGGGGTCGAAAAACACTGAAGCTTTCTTT.

This clone was found once. V gene TRBV7-7 combines with J gene TRBJ2-2; 8 bases match TRBD2. Losses at the gene ends were 4 bases for V and 4 bases for J; bases not matched to a gene: 2. The V gene's germline CDR1 is SSHAT and CDR2 FNYEAQ (reference sequence). The CDR3 contains 14 residues. This CDR3 reads CASSSSGFTGELFF. CDR3 in DNA: TGTGCCAGCAGCTCTAGCGGGTTCACCGGGGAGCTGTTTTTT.

This sequence joins TRBV5-1 and TRBJ1-2; D gene uncertain. Germline lookup yields CDR1 SGHRS and CDR2 YFSETQ. The CDR3 spans 14 residues. V gave up 5 bases and J gave up 8 bases, with 19 bases separating them. The CDR3 nucleotides are TGCGCCAGCAGGACTGACGCGGCCGCACCCGGCTACACCTTC. This gives the protein CASRTDAAAPGYTF. Full variable domain (remainder filled in from reference TRBV5-1 and TRBJ1-2): KAGVTQTPRYLIKTRGQQVTLSCSPISGHRSVSWYQQTPGQGLQFLFEYFSETQRNKGNFPGRFSGRQFSNSRSEMNVSTLELGDSALYLCASRTDAAAPGYTFGSGTRLTVV.

The genes are TRBV9 and TRBJ1-4; D might be TRBD1 (5 bases). CDR3 length: 15 amino acids. Between the trimmed V and J ends, which lost 0 bases and 2 bases, there was a span of 8 bases. In germline, CDR1 is SGDLS, CDR2 YYNGEE. In DNA, the CDR3 is TGTGCCAGCAGCGTAGCGGGGGTCACTAATGAAAAACTGTTTTTT. Protein product: CASSVAGVTNEKLFF.